This is a list of T cell receptor beta chains from one sample in a study of blood T cell repertoires in COVID-19. Some clones are missing from TCRdb's copy, which holds only in-frame ones; the method was immunoSEQ multiplex PCR. This sample has under 150,000 clones, with roughly 85% found just once. Sequenced material: peripheral blood. These TCRs come from a man aged 55 to 70 with acute or convalescent COVID-19. Each CDR3 is given with its conserved first and last residue. D genes are given only for firm matches. Clone size appears in some rows only: once, few, many, or a class for an expanded clone.

>.|14|.|TRBJ1-1|TRBV14
TGTGCCAGCAGCTACGGGGGTGGTAGCACTGAAGCTTTCTTT
CASSYGGGSTEAFF
>.|12|few|TRBJ1-4|TRBV2
TGTGCCAGCAGGCAGGACATCGGTGAACTGTTTTTT
CASRQDIGELFF
>TRBD1|16|.|TRBJ1-6|TRBV5-5
TGTGCCAGCTCTGCAGGAACTGGACAGGGACACTCACCCCTCCACTTT
CASSAGTGQGHSPLHF
>.|15|few|TRBJ1-5|TRBV6-5
TGTGCCAGCAGCTATCAGGGGTATAGCAATCAGCCCCAGCATTTT
CASSYQGYSNQPQHF
>TRBD1|14|once|TRBJ2-3|TRBV18
TGTGCCAGCTCAAGGACAGGGGGCACAGATACGCAGTATTTT
CASSRTGGTDTQYF
>.|13|.|TRBJ2-5|TRBV3-1/TRBV3-2
TGTGCCAGCAGCGGGACTTCTACAGAGACCCAGTACTTC
CASSGTSTETQYF
>.|13|.|TRBJ2-7|TRBV4-3
TGCGCCAGCAGCCCCCGGGTAGCCTACGAGCAGTACTTC
CASSPRVAYEQYF
>.|13|.|TRBJ1-2|TRBV3-1/TRBV3-2
TGTGCCAGCAGTTCCGGGTTTGAGAATGGCTACACCTTC
CASSSGFENGYTF
>TRBD1|15|few|TRBJ1-1|TRBV5-1
TGCGCCAGCAGCTTTACAGGGGGCGGGAACACTGAAGCTTTCTTT
CASSFTGGGNTEAFF
>.|14|.|TRBJ2-7|TRBV5-4
TGTGCCAGCAGCTTGGACCAGGGCACCTACGAGCAGTACTTC
CASSLDQGTYEQYF
>.|16|.|TRBJ1-5|TRBV4-3
TGCGCCAGCAGCCCTGGGGGGGTGGCAGGCAATCAGCCCCAGCATTTT
CASSPGGVAGNQPQHF
>.|14|.|TRBJ1-4|TRBV18
TGTGCCAGCTCACCTTCGGGGGAGAGCTCACAACTGTTTTTT
CASSPSGESSQLFF
>.|14|once|TRBJ2-2|TRBV27
TGTGCCAGCGTCTCACTAGCCCGGTCCGGGGAGCTGTTTTTT
CASVSLARSGELFF
>.|14|once|TRBJ2-7|TRBV19
TGTGCCACTACCCTGTCGTCGGTCACCTACGAGCAGTACTTC
CATTLSSVTYEQYF
>.|16|.|TRBJ1-1|TRBV5-4
TGTGCCAGCAGCCTCCGCAGCGAGGGATCGAACACTGAAGCTTTCTTT
CASSLRSEGSNTEAFF